The rows below give T cell receptor beta chains drawn from one sample of a study of blood T cell repertoires in COVID-19. TCRdb's copy holds only in-frame clones and misses some; the assay was immunoSEQ multiplex PCR. Among about 270,000 clones, about 88% were seen once, and the ten largest hold 2.5% to 3.5%. The sequenced material came from PBMCs or T cells enriched from blood (not recorded which). These receptor sequences come from a woman aged 45-65 years who had recovered from COVID-19. Each CDR3 is given with its conserved first and last residue. The D gene is left open where the match is weak.

J gene | D gene | V gene | CDR3 DNA | CDR3 protein
TRBJ2-7 | TRBD1 | TRBV11-2 | TGTGCCAGCACCCGGGGACGGGGGCGGACAGGGTCCTACGAGCAGTACTTC | CASTRGRGRTGSYEQYF
TRBJ1-1 | TRBD1 | TRBV27 | TGTGCCAGCACCGAAACCGACAGGGGCAAGAACACTGAAGCTTTCTTT | CASTETDRGKNTEAFF
TRBJ1-6 | - | TRBV7-3 | TGTGCCAGCAGCCTCAGGCCCAGCTCCTATAATTCACCCCTCCACTTT | CASSLRPSSYNSPLHF
TRBJ2-4 | TRBD1 | TRBV5-1 | TGCGCCAGCAGCTTGTCGGGTCAGGGGGACATTCAGTACTTC | CASSLSGQGDIQYF
TRBJ2-5 | TRBD1 | TRBV9 | TGTGCCAGCAGCGTTTCCGGGACAGGGAGCGAGACCCAGTACTTC | CASSVSGTGSETQYF
TRBJ2-3 | - | TRBV6-5 | TGTGCCAGCAGTTACGTGGTTAGCGGCACAGATACGCAGTATTTT | CASSYVVSGTDTQYF
TRBJ2-1 | TRBD2 | TRBV9 | TGTGCCAGCAGCGTAGAATTCGGGAGGGGGTACAATGAGCAGTTCTTC | CASSVEFGRGYNEQFF
TRBJ1-5 | TRBD1 | TRBV28 | TGTGCCAGCAGTACCGGACAGGGGGTCTACCAGCCCCAGCATTTT | CASSTGQGVYQPQHF
TRBJ1-1 | TRBD1 | TRBV13 | TGTGCCAGCAGCAAACAGGGGGCCTACACTGAAGCTTTCTTT | CASSKQGAYTEAFF
TRBJ1-6 | - | TRBV9 | TGTGCCAGCAGCGTAGGCCAGGCGCCTTCGGGGAATCCCCTCCACTTT | CASSVGQAPSGNPLHF
TRBJ1-1 | TRBD1 | TRBV20-1 | TGCAGAGGGACAGGAGCTTTCTTT | CRGTGAFF
TRBJ1-4 | TRBD1 | TRBV5-1 | TGCGCCAGCAGCCCACAGGGGGCTAGTGAAAAACTGTTTTTT | CASSPQGASEKLFF
TRBJ2-1 | TRBD2 | TRBV28 | TGTGCCAGCAGTTTACTAGCGGGGGCCTTCTACAATGAGCAGTTCTTC | CASSLLAGAFYNEQFF
TRBJ1-1 | TRBD1 | TRBV7-9 | TGTGCCAGCAGCTTGGCCGGGACAGGGGAGCAGCGAGGAGCTTTCTTT | CASSLAGTGEQRGAFF
TRBJ2-7 | - | TRBV28 | TGTGCCAGCAGTTACGGAGGGACAGACGAGCAGTACTTC | CASSYGGTDEQYF